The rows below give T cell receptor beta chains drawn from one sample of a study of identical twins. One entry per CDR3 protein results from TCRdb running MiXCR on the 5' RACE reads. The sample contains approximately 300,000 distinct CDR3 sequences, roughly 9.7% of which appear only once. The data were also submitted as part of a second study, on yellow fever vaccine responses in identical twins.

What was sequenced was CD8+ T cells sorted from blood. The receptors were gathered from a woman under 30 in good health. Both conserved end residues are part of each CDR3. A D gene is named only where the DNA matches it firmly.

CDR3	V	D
CASSQYRGGEAFF	TRBV4-3	TRBD1
CACSLAVADTQYF	TRBV30	.
CSVTAGDGTDTQYF	TRBV29-1	TRBD2
CASSPRQGVDEKLFF	TRBV7-9	TRBD1
CAWSVLAGDEDTQYF	TRBV30	TRBD2
CASSVGGLAGGLDTQYF	TRBV25-1	TRBD2
CASSQGYSNQPQHF	TRBV3-1	.
CSARELAGDPYEQYF	TRBV20-1	TRBD2
CASSQERLHNEQFF	TRBV4-3	.
CAISVDRDNEQFF	TRBV10-3	TRBD1
CSAPRPEALGTEAFF	TRBV20-1	.
CASSGVPGPYEQYF	TRBV5-1	.
CSVEDLGPTGADNEQFF	TRBV29-1	TRBD1
CASSQELVAGGLEQFF	TRBV4-3	TRBD2
CASSLVAGGREQYF	TRBV5-1	TRBD2
CSVDQGTSTEAFF	TRBV29-1	.
CASSNRGLEQYF	TRBV12-3/TRBV12-4	TRBD1
CASSFPTMGLAANTGELFF	TRBV11-1	TRBD2
CASSQDPRTLSEQYF	TRBV4-3	.
CSVVGPTFYEQFF	TRBV29-1	.
CASSLPGQGTGPGTDTQYF	TRBV11-1	TRBD1
CATSRDLVRLTDTQYF	TRBV15	.
CATSRDLAADGYTF	TRBV15	.
CASSQDPGTSGRYAGELFF	TRBV4-3	TRBD2
CASSPPSGNEQFF	TRBV3-1	.
CSARRTGDFYEQYF	TRBV20-1	TRBD1
CSATQAGGHTDTQYF	TRBV20-1	TRBD2
CASSSNLAGGPSKYNEQFF	TRBV5-1	TRBD2
CASSPESGVYNEQFF	TRBV2	TRBD2
CASGAGDGHTGELFF	TRBV6-1	TRBD2
CASSDHPESTDTQYF	TRBV6-4	.
CASIEFGRRYTDTQYF	TRBV2	.
CASSQDTGQAEAFF	TRBV4-3	TRBD1
CASSLSPSLNRGLTDTQYF	TRBV11-2	TRBD1
CASSPYISGANVLTF	TRBV7-8	.
CASSYSIPIGGMGGYTF	TRBV6-5	.
CASSQVREVNTEAFF	TRBV4-3	.
CASSLVGLAGSDEQYF	TRBV7-8	TRBD2
CSVQHRVPTSSYNEQFF	TRBV29-1	.
CASSPNLRGLDNEQFF	TRBV9	TRBD1
CASSLGSSGGIEYNEQFF	TRBV27	TRBD2